Listed here is a single TCR beta chain. Sequencing was performed with immunoSEQ multiplex PCR; in TCRdb, only in-frame clones are kept and a portion is missing. The table shows under 85,000 clones, with 90% to 95% occurring only once. The data are from a study of T cell changes during pregnancy in multiple sclerosis. With 7 bases removed from V and 3 bases from J, the gap between germline ends came to 2 bases. The CDR3 length is 9 residues. Germline values: CDR1 DFQATT, CDR2 SNEGSKA (reference sequence). The chain joins TRBV20-1 to TRBJ2-3, with D hard to call. This receptor was obtained from a female donor with multiple sclerosis, enrolled in a pregnancy study. The specimen comprised CD4+ T cells from peripheral blood mononuclear cells, sampled in the second trimester of pregnancy. The CDR3 nucleotides read TGCAGTGTAACAGATACGCAGTATTTT. Its translation is CSVTDTQYF.